This TCR beta chain was sequenced in a study of blood T cell repertoires in COVID-19. Study summary: PBMCs, B-cell-depleted T cells, or T cells were the source of the cDNA or gDNA that made up the material.

The CDR3 consists of 13 residues. Germline assignment: CDR1 LNHDA and CDR2 SQIVND (reference sequence). V dropped 4 bases and J dropped 8; count of bases not matched to a gene: 3. Adults between roughly 18 and 89 years of age took part from about two dozen US areas. Cohort placement rested on clinical history that participants reported themselves. How the authors handled the data: From reference gene primer amplification, estimates of nucleated cell counts were derived. The repertoire was sequenced with immunoSEQ multiplex PCR; TCRdb's copy has only in-frame clones and lacks some. V and J calls and clone size are as listed in that table; D and trimming were resolved from the DNA. The repertoire holds fewer than 350,000 clones, with roughly 89% as singletons.

The TCR sequence derives from a man aged 55 to 70 who had recovered from COVID-19. The gene calls are TRBV19 and TRBJ2-1; 9 positions agree with TRBD2. Sequencing input: PBMCs or T cells enriched from blood (not recorded which). CDR3 sequence (DNA): TGTGCCAGTAGTAGCGGGAGGGGGGATGAGCAGTTCTTC. Protein product: CASSSGRGDEQFF.